These 27 T cell receptor beta chains were all obtained from the same sample, sequenced in a study of regulatory T cells in long-lasting Graves disease. The time point was: persistent/refractory GD, antithyroid drugs over 5 years with positive TRAb. PBMCs provided the RNA from which the TCR library was made. For TCR beta, libraries came from iRepertoire HTBI primers and Arm-PCR of CDR3 regions. MiXCR, run by TCRdb on the multiplex PCR reads, gives a single entry per CDR3 protein. Altogether about 310,000 distinct CDR3 sequences are present, under 25% being singletons, with the ten largest covering approximately 60%. This sample comprised peripheral blood mononuclear cells (PBMCs), obtained when the disease was refractory, from a patient treated with antithyroid drugs. The receptors derive from a female donor with Graves disease.

The chain is built from TRBV7-2 and TRBJ2-7; no firm D call. The CDR3 length is 14 residues. Trimming stripped 7 bases from V and 0 bases from J, with 13 bases between. CDR1 is SGHTA, CDR2 FQGNSA, per germline. CDR3 coding DNA: TGTGCCAGCACCCCGACGTACAGCTCCTACGAGCAGTACTTC. This gives the protein CASTPTYSSYEQYF.

Regarding this clonotype: A read error is possible here, since a much larger clone lies one base away. The rearrangement links TRBV27 to TRBJ2-7; D is unclear. The CDR3 spans 13 residues. V was clipped by 0 bases and J by 5 bases, with 8 bases between them. Per germline, CDR1 MNHEY and CDR2 SMNVEV (reference sequence). In DNA, the CDR3 is TGTGCCAGCAGTTTATCTTTGGTTAACGAGCAGTACTTC. Translation gives CASSLSLVNEQYF.

There are many counts of this clonotype. The chain carries TRBV7-2 and TRBJ2-7; 9 bases fit TRBD1. The length of the CDR3 is 15 residues. The trim removed 5 bases at V and 2 bases at J, leaving 7 bases unmatched. Per the germline V gene, CDR1 is SGHTA and CDR2 is FQGNSA. The CDR3 nucleotides are TGTGCCAGCAGCCCGGACGGGACAGGGCCCTACGAGCAGTACTTC. It codes for CASSPDGTGPYEQYF.

This chain uses TRBV20-1 with TRBJ2-7; 9 bases line up with TRBD2. The ends lost 3 bases at V and 1 base at J; junction bases unmatched: 4. CDR1 is DFQATT, CDR2 SNEGSKA, per germline (reference sequence). The CDR3 has 14 amino acids. CDR3 region: CSASSSGRSYEQYF. The CDR3 region has the DNA TGCAGTGCTAGTTCCAGCGGGAGGTCCTACGAGCAGTACTTC.

The chain is built from TRBV19 and TRBJ1-4; D gene uncertain. Trimming stripped 7 bases from V and 8 bases from J, with 8 bases between. The CDR3 totals 11 residues. From germline, CDR1 is LNHDA and CDR2 SQIVND (reference sequence). This CDR3 reads CASKRAEKLFF. CDR3 sequence (DNA): TGTGCCAGTAAGAGGGCAGAAAAACTGTTTTTT.

The chain employs TRBV9 and TRBJ2-1; TRBD1 matches at 10 bases. The germline V gene has CDR1 SGDLS and CDR2 YYNGEE. The CDR3 has 15 residues. Trimming took 5 bases from V and 9 from J; bases not matched to a gene: 11. CDR3 DNA: TGTGCCAGCAGTGCCCCCGGGACAGGGGCCAGTGAGCAGTTCTTC. Its protein product is CASSAPGTGASEQFF.

This clonotype was detected ten times or more. The V and J genes are TRBV28 and TRBJ2-4; a weak D match, TRBD1 (6 bases). The CDR3 is made up of 13 amino acids. V lost 4 bases and J lost 8, with 12 bases in between. The germline V gene has CDR1 MDHEN and CDR2 SYDVKM. CDR3 DNA: TGTGCCAGCAGTTCTTACAGGGTTTACATTCAGTACTTC. It specifies CASSSYRVYIQYF.

The chain recombines TRBV20-1 with TRBJ1-5, with a tentative D call TRBD1 (6 bases). The V end lost 5 bases, the J end lost 3 bases, and 14 bases lay between the germline ends. Germline CDR1 reads DFQATT; CDR2 reads SNEGSKA (reference sequence). The CDR3 length is 14 residues. CDR3 region: CSAQGGIHNQPQHF. The CDR3 DNA reads as TGCAGTGCTCAAGGGGGGATTCACAATCAGCCCCAGCATTTT.

The chain joins TRBV5-1 to TRBJ2-5; 7 bases fit TRBD1. Germline-derived CDR1 and CDR2 are SGHRS and YFSETQ. After removal of 3 bases from V and 2 bases from J, the junction contained 7 bases not matched to a gene. The CDR3 consists of 15 residues. CDR3 DNA: TGCGCCAGCAGCTCCGGGACAGCCCCTCAAGAGACCCAGTACTTC. This gives the protein CASSSGTAPQETQYF.

The chain couples TRBV19 to TRBJ1-2; D remains ambiguous. CDR1 LNHDA and CDR2 SQIVND come from the germline V gene (reference sequence). The V and J ends lost 3 bases and 6 bases respectively, with 11 bases between them. This CDR3 is 13 amino acids long. This chain's CDR3 is CASSMEFPNGYTF. The CDR3 region has the DNA TGTGCCAGTAGTATGGAATTCCCCAATGGCTACACCTTC.

This clonotype showed up just a few times. CDR3 protein: CAWSPKRYSNQPQHF. In nucleotides, the CDR3 is TGTGCCTGGAGTCCTAAGAGATATAGCAATCAGCCCCAGCATTTT. This sequence joins TRBV30 and TRBJ1-5; D gene unclear. Germline V gives CDR1 GTSNPN, CDR2 SVGIG (reference sequence). The CDR3 has 15 residues. V was shortened by 2 bases and J by 0 bases, with 11 bases between the two germline ends.

The V call is TRBV7-9, the J call TRBJ1-3; 7 positions match TRBD1. This CDR3 is 14 amino acids long. The V gene end was trimmed by 1 base and the J gene end by 7 bases; junction bases not matched to a gene: 4. From germline, CDR1 is SEHNR and CDR2 FQNEAQ (reference sequence). CDR3 residues: CASSLELRGNTIYF. The CDR3 DNA reads TGTGCCAGCAGCTTAGAGCTCAGGGGGAACACCATATATTTT.

This sequence joins TRBV10-3 and TRBJ2-7; TRBD2 aligns across 12 bases. Losses at the gene ends were 6 bases for V and 3 bases for J; bases not matched to a gene: 3. The CDR3 has 14 residues. Germline values: CDR1 ENHRY, CDR2 SYGVKD. In DNA, the CDR3 is TGTGCCATCAGCCCTAGCGGGAGGGGCTACGAGCAGTACTTC. This gives the protein CAISPSGRGYEQYF.

This clonotype was observed a handful of times. This chain joins TRBV7-2 and TRBJ1-2; D is uncertain. CDR3 length: 15 residues. Germline V CDR1 and CDR2: SGHTA, FQGNSA. Deletions cut 2 bases from V and 4 bases from J, with 14 bases between. CDR3 amino acids: CASSLSGRPFYGYTF. The CDR3 DNA reads as TGTGCCAGCAGCTTATCTGGGCGGCCCTTCTATGGCTACACCTTC.

V gene TRBV5-1 combines with J gene TRBJ1-1; possibly TRBD1 for D (6 bases). Germline CDR1 SGHRS, CDR2 YFSETQ. CDR3 length: 13 amino acids. V gave up 3 bases and J gave up 3 bases, with 9 bases separating them. The CDR3 sequence is CASSSKGDTEAFF. Here the CDR3 DNA reads TGCGCCAGCAGCTCTAAGGGGGACACTGAAGCTTTCTTT.

J is TRBJ1-3 and V is TRBV10-2; D is uncertain. This CDR3 region has 15 residues. Germline values: CDR1 WSHSY, CDR2 SAAADI. Trimming shortened V by 2 bases and J by 2 bases, and 10 bases separated the two germline ends. The CDR3 DNA sequence: TGCGCCAGCAGTGAGGAAGGCGGCACTGGAAACACCATATATTTT. Translation gives CASSEEGGTGNTIYF.

There are many counts of this clonotype. The rearrangement links TRBV2 to TRBJ2-7, with D perhaps assigned TRBD1 or TRBD2 (5 bases each). CDR1 is SNHLY, CDR2 FYNNEI, per germline. This CDR3 has 13 amino acids. V was cut by 7 bases and J by 2 bases, with 12 bases left in between. The CDR3 nucleotides are TGTGCCAGCACGGGGCAGGCCCCCTACGAGCAGTACTTC. Its translation is CASTGQAPYEQYF.

At least ten counts were recorded for this clonotype. V and J are TRBV7-2 and TRBJ2-7, with 7 nucleotides matching TRBD2. The CDR3 spans 19 residues. In germline, CDR1 is SGHTA, CDR2 FQGNSA. The V segment lost 0 bases and the J segment 2 bases; nucleotides outside the gene matches: 16. CDR3 bases: TGTGCCAGCAGCTTAGCGCGGCCGGGCCCCAGCGGGGTACCCTACGAGCAGTACTTC. It codes for CASSLARPGPSGVPYEQYF. Full variable domain (rest looked up from reference TRBV7-2 and TRBJ2-7): GAGVSQSPSNKVTEKGKDVELRCDPISGHTALYWYRQSLGQGLEFLIYFQGNSAPDKSGLPSDRFSAERTGGSVSTLTIQRTQQEDSAVYLCASSLARPGPSGVPYEQYFGPGTRLTVT.

The table lists this clonotype with a few counts. The chain employs TRBV6-1 and TRBJ2-5; 10 bases map to TRBD2. After removal of 7 bases from V and 3 bases from J, the junction contained 11 bases not matched to a gene. Germline CDR1 is MNHNS and CDR2 is SASEGT. CDR3 size: 16 residues. CDR3 loop: CASNPGLAVDKETQYF. The CDR3 DNA is TGTGCCAGCAATCCAGGACTAGCGGTGGATAAAGAGACCCAGTACTTC.

This clonotype has only a few counts. This sequence joins TRBV30 and TRBJ2-7; D perhaps matches TRBD2 (6 bases). Germline CDR1 GTSNPN, CDR2 SVGIG (reference sequence). V shed 5 bases and J shed 1 base, with 15 bases lying between them. This CDR3 contains 14 residues. Here the CDR3 reads CAWGTGLASYEQYF. The CDR3 DNA is TGTGCCTGGGGAACGGGACTGGCTTCCTACGAGCAGTACTTC. Complete variable domain (other parts from reference TRBV30 and TRBJ2-7): SQTIHQWPATLVQPVGSPLSLECTVEGTSNPNLYWYRQAAGRGLQLLFYSVGIGQISSEVPQNLSASRPQDRQFILSSKKLLLSDSGFYLCAWGTGLASYEQYFGPGTRLTVT.

This clonotype was recorded many times. The rearrangement joins TRBV28 to TRBJ2-7; 8 nucleotides align to TRBD1. CDR1 is MDHEN, CDR2 SYDVKM, per germline. The CDR3 has 14 residues. V trimming: 8 bases; J trimming: 3 bases; junction bases outside the gene matches: 9. CDR3: CASVGTGVSYEQYF. CDR3 coding DNA: TGTGCCAGCGTTGGGACAGGAGTCAGCTACGAGCAGTACTTC. Variable domain in full (rest from reference TRBV28 and TRBJ2-7): DVKVTQSSRYLVKRTGEKVFLECVQDMDHENMFWYRQDPGLGLRLIYFSYDVKMKEKGDIPEGYSVSREKKERFSLILESASTNQTSMYLCASVGTGVSYEQYFGPGTRLTVT.

The J gene is TRBJ2-2, the V gene TRBV3-1; the match to TRBD1 covers 8 bases. V was pared by 5 bases and J by 2 bases, with 4 bases of the junction left unmatched. This CDR3 contains 15 residues. Germline assignment: CDR1 LGHDT and CDR2 YNNKEL (reference sequence). CDR3 DNA: TGTGCCAGCAGCTCGGGACAGGCAAACACCGGGGAGCTGTTTTTT. This encodes CASSSGQANTGELFF.

This clonotype has a count of ten or more. This chain connects TRBV28 to TRBJ1-5, with no clear D. The CDR3 is 15 amino acids. Deletions cut 6 bases from V and 4 bases from J, with 16 bases between. Germline CDR1 reads MDHEN; CDR2 reads SYDVKM. CDR3 protein: CASSLARVTNQPQHF. The CDR3 DNA follows: TGTGCCAGCAGCCTAGCGAGGGTTACGAATCAGCCCCAGCATTTT. Together with reference TRBV28 and TRBJ1-5, the CDR3 gives the full variable domain: DVKVTQSSRYLVKRTGEKVFLECVQDMDHENMFWYRQDPGLGLRLIYFSYDVKMKEKGDIPEGYSVSREKKERFSLILESASTNQTSMYLCASSLARVTNQPQHFGDGTRLSIL.

The chain recombines TRBV7-9 with TRBJ2-7, with TRBD2 matching over 13 bases. The CDR3 sequence is 18 residues long. CDR1 and CDR2 from the germline V gene are SEHNR and FQNEAQ (reference sequence). After removal of 1 base from V and 4 bases from J, the junction contained 10 bases not matched to a gene. CDR3 residues: CASSLGNTSGRALYEQYF. DNA for the CDR3: TGTGCCAGCAGCTTAGGGAATACTAGCGGGAGGGCCCTATACGAGCAGTACTTC.

This clonotype was detected many times. V usage is TRBV12-3 or TRBV12-4 and J usage is TRBJ1-1; TRBD1 is a possible D gene (5 bases). CDR3 length equals 16 residues. Trimming cost V 3 bases and J 1 base, with 15 bases left between them. The CDR3 region is CASSFPRRTSNTEAFF. CDR3 nucleotides: TGTGCCAGCAGTTTTCCGCGCCGGACATCGAACACTGAAGCTTTCTTT.

This clonotype was counted at least ten times. The V and J genes are TRBV28 and TRBJ2-7; D is unresolved. The ends were cut back, 3 bases at V and 3 bases at J, with 9 bases in the middle. The germline CDR1 and CDR2 sequences are MDHEN and SYDVKM. The CDR3 spans 13 residues. The CDR3, as DNA: TGTGCCAGCAGTTTTACCGGGCTCTACGAGCAGTACTTC. As protein: CASSFTGLYEQYF.

The chain uses TRBV19 and TRBJ2-3; D is possibly TRBD2 (6 bases). CDR3 length: 14 amino acids. With 4 bases removed from V and 0 bases from J, the gap between germline ends came to 8 bases. Germline loops: CDR1 LNHDA, CDR2 SQIVND (reference sequence). The CDR3 DNA reads as TGTGCCAGTAGTAATAGCGGCAGCACAGATACGCAGTATTTT. Its protein is CASSNSGSTDTQYF.